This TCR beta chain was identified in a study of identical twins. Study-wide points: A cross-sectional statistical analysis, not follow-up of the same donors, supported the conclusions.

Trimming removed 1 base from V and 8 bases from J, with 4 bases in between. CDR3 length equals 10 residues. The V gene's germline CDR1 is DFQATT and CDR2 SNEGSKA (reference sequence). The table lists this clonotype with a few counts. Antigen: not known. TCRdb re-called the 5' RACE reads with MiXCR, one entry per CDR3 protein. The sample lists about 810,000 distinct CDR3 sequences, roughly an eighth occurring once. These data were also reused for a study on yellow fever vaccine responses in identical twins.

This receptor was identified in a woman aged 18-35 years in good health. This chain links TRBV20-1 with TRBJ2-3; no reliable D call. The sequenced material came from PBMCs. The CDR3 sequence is CSARAGTQYF. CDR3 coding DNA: TGCAGTGCTAGAGCGGGTACGCAGTATTTT.